This T cell receptor (beta chain) was found in a study of cytomegalovirus exposure and HLA in healthy donors (dated by TCRdb to the late 2010s). Regarding the study in general: An earlier analysis of about 560 of the donors reported around 280 Gb of sequence data and 117 million unique TCR beta sequences obtained from roughly 170 million T cells. An early release that covered fewer than 750 HLA-typed donors contained around 300 gigabases of sequencing data and roughly 84 million unique TCR sequences. Among the roughly 390 genotyped donors, approximately 81% belonged to the genetic ancestry cluster associated with self-reported Caucasian donors. The aim of the study was to test whether cataloging public T cell receptors could identify signatures of past pathogen exposure. The T cell repertoires of about 700 subjects were profiled by immunosequencing and related to cytomegalovirus serostatus. In addition to the first cohort of 666 subjects, a separate validation cohort of under 150 different subjects was used. The study combined high-throughput TCR immunosequencing, statistical association of individual TCRs with disease status, and machine learning to predict cytomegalovirus infection status. A later analysis re-examined previously published TCR beta repertoires from over 500 donors and added high-resolution HLA genotyping to investigate patterns of TCR occurrence. In the later analysis, no new phenotypic data were used to find candidate immune exposures; instead, reliance was placed on TCR beta sequences and their occurrence across donors. An earlier analysis of around 580 of the donors used high-throughput TCR beta sequencing to judge whether each TCR beta V gene segment behaved as functional or pseudogenic. Donor age, sex, ethnicity and CMV serostatus were compiled alongside the repertoire data. A later genetic analysis used genome-wide SNP genotypes for about three fifths of the 666 donors, treating that subset as a discovery cohort. All discovery cohort repertoires had been generated on a single sequencing platform. Both class I and class II loci were covered by HLA typing, at four-digit resolution. Typing coverage varied by locus: roughly 629-640 donors for A, B, C, DRB1 and DQB1; 522 for DQA1; about 590 for DPA1; more than 450 for DPB1. A few DR-DQ haplotypes were treated as single units for association and clustering because of strong linkage in the cohort. Among over 350 genotyped donors of the cohort, an average of about 240,000 unique TCR beta nucleotide sequences were sequenced per donor, roughly 20% of them non-productive.

In total, around 600 healthy bone marrow donors made up the cohort. All cohort members were sampled while nominally healthy, although unrecorded immune exposures were likely present. The donor tested CMV seropositive, placing the donor among the 290 or so seropositive members of the cohort. Each donor provided a peripheral blood sample, and peripheral blood mononuclear cells were used for TCR beta sequencing. Genomic DNA was extracted from the blood cell samples with the Qiagen DNeasy Blood Extraction Kit. The protocol used for the library was the immunoSEQ multiplex PCR assay. For the multiplex PCR, a mixture combining 60 forward primers for TCR Vbeta segments and 13 reverse primers for TCR Jbeta segments was used. A multiplex PCR assay on genomic DNA amplified the CDR3 region of rearranged TCR beta genes. The Illumina HiSeq System was used to sequence the amplified TCR beta libraries as 87-base-pair reads. In the authors' own workflow: Across the 600 to 700 repertoires, a later analysis counted 78 million or so unique TCR beta chains, roughly 11 million of which were shared by at least two donors. Raw reads were error-corrected and collapsed into unique sequences by a nearest-neighbor algorithm in which closely related sequences were merged to remove PCR and sequencing errors. To assign V, D and J gene segments, CDR3 sequences were aligned to IMGT reference sequences. For a sequence to be retained, a match of at least six nucleotides was required to both a V gene segment and a J gene segment. A rearrangement counted as productive if the CDR3 had no stop codons and remained in frame with V and J, and every other rearrangement counted as non-productive. Following IMGT convention, CDR3 was defined as the stretch from the second conserved V-encoded cysteine to the conserved J-encoded phenylalanine. Sequences without an unambiguous match to a single V gene segment were excluded from the earlier analysis of several hundred of the donors. An earlier analysis of about 600 of the donors called V segments functional above 56.7% productive rearrangements and segregating when the between-donor standard deviation exceeded 5%. A statistical classification framework was built for diagnosing cytomegalovirus status from the catalog of TCR beta chain sequences. In a later analysis, V and J genes were assigned by comparing TCR nucleotide sequences against IMGT/GENE-DB human TR gene sequences. The TCRdist pipeline was used in a later analysis to assign CDR3 sequences and most-parsimonious VDJ recombination scenarios. In a later analysis, each TCR beta chain was defined by its CDR3 amino acid sequence together with its V-gene family, and reads lacking a unique V-gene family were excluded. As a way to deal with suspected cross-contamination and a sequencing artifact, a later analysis dropped hundreds of nucleotide sequences that were highly shared and had low generation probability. A later analysis calculated a clonal expansion index for each public chain from normalized within-repertoire ranks of inferred template counts. A later analysis computed generation probabilities with a VDJ recombination model fitted to out-of-frame rearrangements, and checked the results against IGoR. In a later analysis, TCR-TCR, TCR-HLA and TCR-CMV co-occurrence was scored with hypergeometric tests, and a repertoire-size bias correction was applied to TCR pairs. In a later analysis, false discovery rates were estimated by permuting HLA or CMV assignments 20 times. In a later analysis, co-occurring TCRs were grouped with DBSCAN, and TCRdist sequence similarity was added when clustering was performed within HLA-allele-positive subsets. Repertoires with fewer than 30,000 or more than 120,000 public chains, plus five repertoires with anomalous nucleotide sharing, were excluded from co-occurrence clustering. The clones in this table, taken by TCRdb from immuneACCESS, are in-frame only. Not every clone is retained; where verified, under half of the shortfall comes from an unresolved V gene, and the cause of the rest is unknown. That table gives V, J and clone size, and the DNA gave D and trimming. The sample table holds 150,000 or so clones, of which approximately 79% were seen once. More than 6.5% of the sample is held by the ten biggest clonotypes.

Beyond this particular receptor, the publication reports: Linkage disequilibrium might explain the correlated functional status among segregating V segments, but an unknown experimental factor could not be excluded. A later analysis found that HLA-associated TCR beta chains were more clonally expanded and had lower generation probabilities than equally common non-associated chains. Because HLA typing was unavailable for some donors at each locus, only the typed subset was used in association tests. A group of highly shared sequence variants was considered likely to be a technical artifact of the sequencing pipeline. When HLA alleles, especially DR and DQ, strongly co-occurred, attributing TCR associations to individual alleles was difficult. Roughly uniform sequencing depth across donors was assumed in presence/absence analyses, although this assumption may not hold. A further reported finding was that TCR beta sequences accurately predicted the HLA-A and HLA-B alleles for most subjects in the first cohort. An earlier analysis of some 560 of the donors showed that most TCR beta V segments appeared in productive rearrangements either about 87% or about 30% of the time, which broadly matched IMGT annotations. Across donors, most TCR sequences were observed very rarely, whereas some public TCRs were present in many individuals. A few of the identified cytomegalovirus-associated TCR beta chains were confirmed in vitro to be specific for cytomegalovirus antigens. An association between a missense DCLRE1C variant and V-gene and J-gene trimming of TCR beta chains was found in a later genetic analysis and replicated in an independent cohort. Compared with the roughly 670-donor mean, donors in an Asian-associated ancestry cluster had fewer N-insertions in productive TCRs, according to a later genetic analysis. According to a later analysis, most CMV-associated TCR beta chains appeared to be HLA-restricted, and the HLA associations seemed to be driven largely by CMV exposure. In a later analysis, over 15,000 TCR beta sequences were associated with specific HLA alleles at a false discovery rate of 0.05. For the cohort, immune exposure information was limited to CMV serostatus. In a later analysis, TCR association rates were found to vary across HLA loci, with the most associated TCRs seen for DRB1 alleles and the fewest for HLA-C alleles. Seventeen rarely observed V segments, including chromosome 9 orphons, were excluded from the earlier analysis of approximately 500 of the donors because counts were too low. The classifier was reported to diagnose cytomegalovirus status with high specificity and sensitivity in both the original and validation cohorts. A total of about 180 TCR beta chains were listed by the study as associated with cytomegalovirus. A later analysis reported that several top co-occurrence clusters appeared linked to parvovirus B19, influenza, CMV and Epstein-Barr virus. The cohort was sequenced for TCR beta chains only, and without alpha or paired-chain data the features that could be detected were limited. The authors suggested that the approach could potentially be generalized to other disease states and immunological phenotypes.

On this clone: Its antigen is currently not known. No base-level quality is on record; no much larger clone is a single base apart.

The clonotype was recovered from a woman between 50 and 59 years old in good health and CMV-seropositive. Sequenced material: PBMCs.

CDR3 reads: CASSQALQERSFF. The DNA sequence is TGCGCCAGCAGCCAAGCCCTCCAGGAAAGGTCTTTCTTC. The chain uses TRBV4-1 and TRBJ2-1; no D segment can be confidently identified. CDR3 length: 13 amino acids, cysteine to phenylalanine. CDR3 DNA is the only sequence kept; it has 39 bases, read in frame from the first base. V and J lose 1 base and 16 bases, and a span of 17 bases separates them. Sequences MGHRA (CDR1) and YSYEKL (CDR2) are obtained from the germline V gene.